Described below is a single T cell receptor (beta chain) sequence and its context. Its specificity is not known. Sequenced by immunoSEQ multiplex PCR; TCRdb stores in-frame clones only, minus some. The sample consists of about 190,000 clones, roughly nine tenths of them appearing once. This entry comes from a study of T cell responses to AZD1222 COVID-19 vaccine. This CDR3 region has 10 residues. V lost 6 bases and J lost 16; bases outside the gene matches: 5. Germline CDR1 MNHEY, CDR2 SVGAGI. Findings of the study overall: Only a handful of AZD1222 recipients, more than five in all, had baseline seropositivity. Among the donors, most were white British and more were female, and clonal diversity was possibly underestimated. Spike as a whole was targeted by vaccine-associated CD4 TCRs, dominant at 160-218 and 743-854.

The material was peripheral blood, obtained on day 0 of AZD1222 vaccination. The chain carries TRBV6-5 and TRBJ1-4; 7 bases agree with TRBD1. This sequence originates from an adult in good health. The CDR3 region is CASRLDRTFF. CDR3 bases: TGTGCCAGCAGACTGGACAGGACGTTTTTT.